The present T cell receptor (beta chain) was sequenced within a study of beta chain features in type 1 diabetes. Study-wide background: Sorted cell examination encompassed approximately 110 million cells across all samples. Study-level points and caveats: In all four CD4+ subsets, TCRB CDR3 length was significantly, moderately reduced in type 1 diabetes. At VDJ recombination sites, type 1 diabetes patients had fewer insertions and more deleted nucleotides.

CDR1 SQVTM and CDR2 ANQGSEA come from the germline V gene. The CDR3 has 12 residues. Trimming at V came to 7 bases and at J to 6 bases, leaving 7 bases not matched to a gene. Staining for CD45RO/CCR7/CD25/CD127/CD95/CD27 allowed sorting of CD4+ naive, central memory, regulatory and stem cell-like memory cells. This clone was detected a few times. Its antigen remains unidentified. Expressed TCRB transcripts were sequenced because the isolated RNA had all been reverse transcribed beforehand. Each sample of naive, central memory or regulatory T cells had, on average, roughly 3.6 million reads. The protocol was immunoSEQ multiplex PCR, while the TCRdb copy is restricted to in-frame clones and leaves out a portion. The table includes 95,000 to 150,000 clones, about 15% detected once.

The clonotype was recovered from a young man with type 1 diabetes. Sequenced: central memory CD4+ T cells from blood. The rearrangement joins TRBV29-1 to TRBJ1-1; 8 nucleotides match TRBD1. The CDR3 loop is CSAQGAGAEAFF. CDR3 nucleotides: TGCAGCGCCCAGGGGGCAGGGGCTGAAGCTTTCTTT.